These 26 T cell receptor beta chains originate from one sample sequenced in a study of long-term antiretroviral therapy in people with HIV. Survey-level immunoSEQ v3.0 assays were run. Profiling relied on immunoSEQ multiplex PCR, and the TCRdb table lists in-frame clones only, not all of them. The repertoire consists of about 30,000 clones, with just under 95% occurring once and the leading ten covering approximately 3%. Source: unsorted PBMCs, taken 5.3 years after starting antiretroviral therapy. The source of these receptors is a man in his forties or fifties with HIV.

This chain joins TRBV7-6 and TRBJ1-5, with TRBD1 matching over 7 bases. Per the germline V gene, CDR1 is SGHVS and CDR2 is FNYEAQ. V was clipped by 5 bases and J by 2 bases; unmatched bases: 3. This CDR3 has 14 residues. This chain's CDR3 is CASSPQGGNQPQHF. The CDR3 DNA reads TGTGCCAGCAGCCCGCAGGGGGGCAATCAGCCCCAGCATTTT.

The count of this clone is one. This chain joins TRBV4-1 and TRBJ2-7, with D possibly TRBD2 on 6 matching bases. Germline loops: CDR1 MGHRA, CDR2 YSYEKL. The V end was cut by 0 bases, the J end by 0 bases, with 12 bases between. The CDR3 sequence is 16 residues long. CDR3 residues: CASSQEGLTSSYEQYF. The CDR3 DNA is TGCGCCAGCAGCCAAGAGGGACTCACGAGCTCCTACGAGCAGTACTTC.

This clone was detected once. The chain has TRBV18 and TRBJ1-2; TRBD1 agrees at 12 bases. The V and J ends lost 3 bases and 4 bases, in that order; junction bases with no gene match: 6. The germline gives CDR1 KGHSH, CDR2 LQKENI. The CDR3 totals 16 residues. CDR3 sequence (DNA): TGTGCCAGCTCACCTGCGGGACAGGGGGCCGTCTATGGCTACACCTTC. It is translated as CASSPAGQGAVYGYTF.

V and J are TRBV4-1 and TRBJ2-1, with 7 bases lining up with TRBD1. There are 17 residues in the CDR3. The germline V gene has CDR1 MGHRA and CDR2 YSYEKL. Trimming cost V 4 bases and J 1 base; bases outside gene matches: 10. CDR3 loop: CASSPTEHRGSYNEQFF. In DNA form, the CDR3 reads TGCGCCAGCAGCCCAACCGAACACAGGGGATCCTACAATGAGCAGTTCTTC.

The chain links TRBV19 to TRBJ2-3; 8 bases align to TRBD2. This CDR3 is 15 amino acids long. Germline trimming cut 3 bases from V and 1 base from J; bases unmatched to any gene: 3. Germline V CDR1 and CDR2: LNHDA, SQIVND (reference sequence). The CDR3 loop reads CASSISTSGTDTQYF. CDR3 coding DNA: TGTGCCAGTAGTATTTCGACTAGCGGCACAGATACGCAGTATTTT. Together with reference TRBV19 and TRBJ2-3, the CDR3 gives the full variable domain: DGGITQSPKYLFRKEGQNVTLSCEQNLNHDAMYWYRQDPGQGLRLIYYSQIVNDFQKGDIAEGYSVSREKKESFPLTVTSAQKNPTAFYLCASSISTSGTDTQYFGPGTRLTVL.

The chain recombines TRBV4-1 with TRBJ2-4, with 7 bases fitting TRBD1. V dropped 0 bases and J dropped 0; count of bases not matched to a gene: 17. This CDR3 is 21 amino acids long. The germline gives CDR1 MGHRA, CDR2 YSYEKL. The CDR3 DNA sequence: TGCGCCAGCAGCCAAGATAATCTCGACAGGGATTATACTCTAGCCAAAAACATTCAGTACTTC. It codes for CASSQDNLDRDYTLAKNIQYF.

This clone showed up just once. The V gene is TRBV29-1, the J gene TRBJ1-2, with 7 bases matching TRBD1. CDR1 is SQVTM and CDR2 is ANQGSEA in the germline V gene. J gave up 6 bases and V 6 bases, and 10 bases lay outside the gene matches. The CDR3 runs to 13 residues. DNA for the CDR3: TGCAGCGTGAGATCAGGGGGTGAGGATGGCTACACCTTC. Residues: CSVRSGGEDGYTF.

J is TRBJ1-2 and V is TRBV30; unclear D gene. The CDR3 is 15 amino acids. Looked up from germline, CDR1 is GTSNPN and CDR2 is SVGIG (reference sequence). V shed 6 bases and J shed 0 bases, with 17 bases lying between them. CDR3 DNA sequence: TGTGCCTGCCCCTTTGCCGACCGAGCTAACTATGGCTACACCTTC. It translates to CACPFADRANYGYTF.

CDR3 sequence: CASSLGGLTNYGYTF. The CDR3 nucleotides are TGTGCCAGCAGCTTAGGGGGACTGACTAACTATGGCTACACCTTC. This chain uses TRBV7-9 with TRBJ1-2; D may be TRBD1 (5 bases). The CDR3 is 15 residues long. The ends were cut back, 1 base at V and 0 bases at J, with 9 bases in the middle. Germline values: CDR1 SEHNR, CDR2 FQNEAQ (reference sequence). Filled out from reference TRBV7-9 and TRBJ1-2, the complete variable domain reads DTGVSQNPRHKITKRGQNVTFRCDPISEHNRLYWYRQTLGQGPEFLTYFQNEAQLEKSRLLSDRFSAERPKGSFSTLEIQRTEQGDSAMYLCASSLGGLTNYGYTFGSGTRLTVV.

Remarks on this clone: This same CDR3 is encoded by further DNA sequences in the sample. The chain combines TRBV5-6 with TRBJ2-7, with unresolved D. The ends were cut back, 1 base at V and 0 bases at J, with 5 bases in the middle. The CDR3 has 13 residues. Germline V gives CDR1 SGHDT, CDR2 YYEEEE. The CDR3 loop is CASSLPSSYEQYF. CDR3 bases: TGTGCCAGCAGCTTGCCCTCCTCCTACGAGCAGTACTTC.

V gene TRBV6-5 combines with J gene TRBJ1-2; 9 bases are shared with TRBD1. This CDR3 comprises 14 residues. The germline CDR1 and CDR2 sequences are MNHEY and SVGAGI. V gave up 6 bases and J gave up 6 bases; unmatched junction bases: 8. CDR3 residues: CASRSRQGGNGYTF. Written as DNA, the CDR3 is TGTGCCAGCAGGAGCCGACAGGGGGGCAATGGCTACACCTTC.

The CDR3 region has the DNA TGCGCCAGCTCTGGGGTAGATGGCGCGGATACGCAGTATTTT. As protein: CASSGVDGADTQYF. V usage is TRBV5-1 and J usage is TRBJ2-3; D unresolved. V lost 7 bases, J lost 6 bases, and 18 bases lay in between. CDR3 length: 14 residues. CDR1 and CDR2 (germline): SGHRS, YFSETQ.

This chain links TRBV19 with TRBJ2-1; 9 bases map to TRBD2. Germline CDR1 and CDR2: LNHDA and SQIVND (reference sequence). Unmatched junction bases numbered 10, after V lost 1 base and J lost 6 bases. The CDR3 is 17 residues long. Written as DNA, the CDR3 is TGTGCCAGTAGTATAGTCTTCCTAGCGGGGAATAGCAATGAGCAGTTCTTC. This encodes CASSIVFLAGNSNEQFF.

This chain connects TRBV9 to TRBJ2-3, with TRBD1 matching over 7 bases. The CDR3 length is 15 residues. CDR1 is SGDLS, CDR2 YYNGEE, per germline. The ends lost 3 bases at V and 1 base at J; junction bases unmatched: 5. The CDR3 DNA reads TGTGCCAGCAGCGATGGGACAGCCCGCACAGATACGCAGTATTTT. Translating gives CASSDGTARTDTQYF.

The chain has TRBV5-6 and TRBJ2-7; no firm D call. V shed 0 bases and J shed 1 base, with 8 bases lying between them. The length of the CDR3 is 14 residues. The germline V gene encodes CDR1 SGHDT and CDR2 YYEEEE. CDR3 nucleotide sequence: TGTGCCAGCAGCTTGGGTCCAGAGTCCTACGAGCAGTACTTC. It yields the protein CASSLGPESYEQYF.

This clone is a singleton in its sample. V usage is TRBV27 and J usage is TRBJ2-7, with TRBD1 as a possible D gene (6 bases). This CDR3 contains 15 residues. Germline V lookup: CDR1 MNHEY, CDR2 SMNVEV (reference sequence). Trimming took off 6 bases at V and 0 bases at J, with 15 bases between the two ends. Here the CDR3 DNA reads TGTGCCAGCAGCCCTAAGACAGGCAGCTCCTACGAGCAGTACTTC. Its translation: CASSPKTGSSYEQYF.

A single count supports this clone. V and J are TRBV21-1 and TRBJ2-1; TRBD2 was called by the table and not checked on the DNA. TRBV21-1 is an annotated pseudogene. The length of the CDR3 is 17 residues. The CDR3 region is CASSKRPGTREPNEQFF. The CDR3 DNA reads TGTGCCAGCAGCAAAAGGCCCGGGACTAGAGAGCCAAATGAGCAGTTCTTC.

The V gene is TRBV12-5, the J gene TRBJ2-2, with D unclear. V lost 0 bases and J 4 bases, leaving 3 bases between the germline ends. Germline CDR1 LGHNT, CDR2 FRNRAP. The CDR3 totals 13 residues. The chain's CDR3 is CASGLVGTGELFF. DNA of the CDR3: TGTGCTAGTGGTTTGGTAGGCACCGGGGAGCTGTTTTTT.

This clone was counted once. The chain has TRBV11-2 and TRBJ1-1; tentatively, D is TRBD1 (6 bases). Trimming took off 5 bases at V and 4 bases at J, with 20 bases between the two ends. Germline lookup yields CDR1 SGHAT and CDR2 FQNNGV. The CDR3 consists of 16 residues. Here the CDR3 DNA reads TGTGCCAGCAGCCTAAGGGACATCCCGATGGGCACTGAAGCTTTCTTT. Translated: CASSLRDIPMGTEAFF. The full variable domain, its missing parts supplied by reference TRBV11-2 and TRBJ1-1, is EAGVAQSPRYKIIEKRQSVAFWCNPISGHATLYWYQQILGQGPKLLIQFQNNGVVDDSQLPKDRFSAERLKGVDSTLKIQPAKLEDSAVYLCASSLRDIPMGTEAFFGQGTRLTVV.

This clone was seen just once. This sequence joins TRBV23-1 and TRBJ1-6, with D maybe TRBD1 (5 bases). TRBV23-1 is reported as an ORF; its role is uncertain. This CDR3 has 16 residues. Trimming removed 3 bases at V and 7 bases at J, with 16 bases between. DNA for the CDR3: TGCGCCAGCAGTCATTCGGGACTCCGGAGGAATTCACCCCTCCACTTT. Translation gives CASSHSGLRRNSPLHF.

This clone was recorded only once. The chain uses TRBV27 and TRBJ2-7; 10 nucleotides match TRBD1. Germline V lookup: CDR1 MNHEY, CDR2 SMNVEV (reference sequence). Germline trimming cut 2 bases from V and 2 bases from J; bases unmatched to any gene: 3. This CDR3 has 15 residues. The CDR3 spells CASSLRGTGAYEQYF. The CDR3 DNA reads TGTGCCAGCAGTTTAAGGGGGACAGGGGCCTACGAGCAGTACTTC.

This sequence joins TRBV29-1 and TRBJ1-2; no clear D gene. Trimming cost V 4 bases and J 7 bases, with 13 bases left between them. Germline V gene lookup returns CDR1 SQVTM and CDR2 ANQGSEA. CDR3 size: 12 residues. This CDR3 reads CSVGSGASGYTF. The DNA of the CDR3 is TGCAGCGTTGGATCCGGAGCTAGTGGCTACACCTTC.

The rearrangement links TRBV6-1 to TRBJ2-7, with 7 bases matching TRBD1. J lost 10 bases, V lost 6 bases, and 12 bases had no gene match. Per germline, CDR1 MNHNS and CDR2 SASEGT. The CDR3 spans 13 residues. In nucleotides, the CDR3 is TGTGCCAGCAGGGAGGACAGGCGTATTGAACAGTACTTC. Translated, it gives CASREDRRIEQYF.

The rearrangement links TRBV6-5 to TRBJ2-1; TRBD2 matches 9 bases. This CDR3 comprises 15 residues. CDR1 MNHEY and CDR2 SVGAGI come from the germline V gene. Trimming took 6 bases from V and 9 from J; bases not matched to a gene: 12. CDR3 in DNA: TGTGCCAGCAGACCAAGCGGGGGGATTTATCTTGAGCAGTTCTTC. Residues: CASRPSGGIYLEQFF.

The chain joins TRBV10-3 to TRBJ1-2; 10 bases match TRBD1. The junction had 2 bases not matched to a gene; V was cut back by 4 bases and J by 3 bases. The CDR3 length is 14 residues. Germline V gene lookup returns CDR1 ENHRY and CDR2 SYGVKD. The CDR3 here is CAISGGQGDYGYTF. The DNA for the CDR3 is TGTGCCATCAGTGGCGGACAGGGGGACTATGGCTACACCTTC.

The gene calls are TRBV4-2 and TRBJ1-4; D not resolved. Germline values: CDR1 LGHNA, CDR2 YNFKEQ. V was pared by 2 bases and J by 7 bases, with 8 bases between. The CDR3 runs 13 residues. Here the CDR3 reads CASSQHPVEKLFF. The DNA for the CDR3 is TGTGCCAGCAGCCAACATCCGGTTGAAAAACTGTTTTTT.